These T cell receptor beta chains were read from a single sample in a study of T cells expressing NK-cell markers. TCRdb re-called the 5' RACE reads and catalogs CDR3 proteins one per entry, DNA excluded. The data show about 260,000 distinct CDR3 sequences, and the top ten clones hold around 4.3%. Material for sequencing was blood T cells: a sorted CD56 or NKG2C T cell subset, CD4+ or CD8+ T cells, or bulk PBMC T cells (not recorded which). These receptors were collected from a woman between 18 and 75 years old in good health. CDR3s include the opening cysteine and the closing phenylalanine or tryptophan. Fields, in order: CDR3 length, J gene, V gene, CDR3 protein.

16	TRBJ2-3	TRBV18	CASSPPRGTGQDTQYF
14	TRBJ2-2	TRBV28	CASSLAGSTGELFF
15	TRBJ2-1	TRBV12-3/TRBV12-4	CASSSGGLAGDEQFF
14	TRBJ1-1	TRBV5-1	CASSDGTTNTEAFF
14	TRBJ1-5	TRBV27	CASNLPRSNQPQHF
14	TRBJ1-1	TRBV5-1	CASSTGQGNSEAFF
13	TRBJ1-2	TRBV6-1	CATVRTGMSGYTF
19	TRBJ2-3	TRBV20-1	CSASPISVRQGVRTDTQYF
14	TRBJ1-2	TRBV29-1	CSVLGTGRNSGYTF
12	TRBJ1-5	TRBV28	CASGRVNQPQHF
12	TRBJ2-2	TRBV29-1	CSVARYTGELFF
14	TRBJ2-2	TRBV20-1	CSARERLNTGELFF
12	TRBJ2-3	TRBV7-2	CASSLQADTQYF
18	TRBJ2-2	TRBV24-1	CATSDFPTGGGNTGELFF
14	TRBJ1-5	TRBV6-2/TRBV6-3	CASSYRSSNQPQHF
14	TRBJ2-5	TRBV7-2	CASSLWTDKETQYF
18	TRBJ2-7	TRBV20-1	CSARDWTSGSSFPLEQYF
15	TRBJ1-3	TRBV5-1	CASSLGLISGNTIYF
11	TRBJ1-4	TRBV2	CASNGWGELFF
13	TRBJ2-5	TRBV3-1	CASSPRAEETQYF
15	TRBJ1-2	TRBV24-1	CATSEHRGRSYGYTF